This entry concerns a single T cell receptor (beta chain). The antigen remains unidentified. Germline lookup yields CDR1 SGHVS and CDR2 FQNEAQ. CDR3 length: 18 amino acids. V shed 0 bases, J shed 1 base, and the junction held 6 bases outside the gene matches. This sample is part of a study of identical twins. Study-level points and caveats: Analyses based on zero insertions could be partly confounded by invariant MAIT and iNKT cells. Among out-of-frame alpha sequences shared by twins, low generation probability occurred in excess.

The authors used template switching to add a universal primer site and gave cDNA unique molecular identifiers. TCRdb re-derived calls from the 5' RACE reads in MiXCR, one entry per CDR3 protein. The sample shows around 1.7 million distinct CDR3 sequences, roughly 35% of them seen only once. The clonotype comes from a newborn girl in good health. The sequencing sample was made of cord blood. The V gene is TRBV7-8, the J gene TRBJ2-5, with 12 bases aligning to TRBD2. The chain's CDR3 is CASSLALLLAGGQETQYF. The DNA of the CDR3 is TGTGCCAGCAGCTTAGCGCTTTTACTAGCGGGAGGCCAAGAGACCCAGTACTTC. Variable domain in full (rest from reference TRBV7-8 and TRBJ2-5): GAGVSQSPRYKVAKRGQDVALRCDPISGHVSLFWYQQALGQGPEFLTYFQNEAQLDKSGLPSDRFFAERPEGSVSTLKIQRTQQEDSAVYLCASSLALLLAGGQETQYFGPGTRLLVL.